This entry lists 4 T cell receptor beta chains sequenced from one sample in a study of blood T cell repertoires in COVID-19. Profiled with immunoSEQ multiplex PCR; TCRdb holds only in-frame clones, not every one. The data hold 80,000 to 95,000 clones, with roughly 80% observed a single time. The sample comprised peripheral blood. Receptor source: a man aged 80 or over with active or convalescent COVID-19.

The chain carries TRBV24-1 and TRBJ2-1; 8 positions match TRBD1. Germline loops: CDR1 KGHDR, CDR2 SFDVKD. This CDR3 region has 17 residues. J gave up 6 bases and V 2 bases, and 11 bases lay outside the gene matches. Written as DNA, the CDR3 is TGTGCCACCAGTGATTCCGCAAGGACAGGGCCTAGCAATGAGCAGTTCTTC. It specifies CATSDSARTGPSNEQFF.

The gene calls are TRBV28 and TRBJ2-6, with D tentatively TRBD1 (6 bases). The V end lost 6 bases, the J end lost 4 bases, and 13 bases lay between the germline ends. There are 15 residues in the CDR3. Looked up from germline, CDR1 is MDHEN and CDR2 is SYDVKM. CDR3 region: CASRNRVAGANVLTF. The CDR3 region has the DNA TGTGCCAGCAGAAACAGGGTAGCCGGGGCCAACGTCCTGACTTTC.

V and J are TRBV5-5 and TRBJ1-2; TRBD1 agrees at 7 bases. This CDR3 has 14 residues. Germline values: CDR1 SGHKS, CDR2 YYEKEE (reference sequence). Unmatched junction bases numbered 10, after V lost 7 bases and J lost 4 bases. CDR3 protein: CASGDRVESYGYTF. The CDR3 region has the DNA TGTGCCAGCGGAGACAGGGTCGAGTCCTATGGCTACACCTTC.

V and J are TRBV11-3 and TRBJ2-5, with 8 bases matching TRBD2. This CDR3 comprises 15 residues. Germline CDR1 and CDR2: SGHNT and YENEEA. V gave up 5 bases and J gave up 7 bases; unmatched junction bases: 12. Written as DNA, the CDR3 is TGTGCCAGCAGCCCCCAGCGCGGGGGGCTAGGGACCCAGTACTTC. It specifies CASSPQRGGLGTQYF.